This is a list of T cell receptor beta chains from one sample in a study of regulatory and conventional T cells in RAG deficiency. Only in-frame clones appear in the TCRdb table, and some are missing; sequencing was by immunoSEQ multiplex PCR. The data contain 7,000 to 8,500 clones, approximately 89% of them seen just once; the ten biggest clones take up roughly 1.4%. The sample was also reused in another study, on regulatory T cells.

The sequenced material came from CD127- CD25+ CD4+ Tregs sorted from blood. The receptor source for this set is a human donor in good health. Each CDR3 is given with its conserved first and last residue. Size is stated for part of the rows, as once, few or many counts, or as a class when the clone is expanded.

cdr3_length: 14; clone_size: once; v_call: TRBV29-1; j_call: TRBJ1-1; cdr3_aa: CSVVGATGYTEAFF
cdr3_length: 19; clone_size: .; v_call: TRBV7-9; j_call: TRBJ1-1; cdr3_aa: CASSLFRLKAPGANTEAFF
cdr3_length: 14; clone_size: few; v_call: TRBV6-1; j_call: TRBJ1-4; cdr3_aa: CASSAAGGLGKLFF
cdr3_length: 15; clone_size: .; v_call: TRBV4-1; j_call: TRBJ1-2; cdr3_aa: CASSQVQGARYGYTF
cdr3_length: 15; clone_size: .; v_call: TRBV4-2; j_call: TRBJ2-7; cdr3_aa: CASSQTVVGDYEQYF
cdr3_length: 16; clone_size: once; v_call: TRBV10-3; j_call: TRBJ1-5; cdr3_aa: CAISETQGANSQPQHF
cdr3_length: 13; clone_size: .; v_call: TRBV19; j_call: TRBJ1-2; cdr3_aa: CASSPRQGYGYTF
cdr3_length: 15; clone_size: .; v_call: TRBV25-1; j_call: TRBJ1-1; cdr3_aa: CASRDTDRGYAEAFF
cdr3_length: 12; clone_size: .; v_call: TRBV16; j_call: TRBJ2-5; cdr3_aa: CASSQSWAGVHF
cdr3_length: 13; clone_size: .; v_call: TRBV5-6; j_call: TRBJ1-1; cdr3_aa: CASSLGHINEAFF
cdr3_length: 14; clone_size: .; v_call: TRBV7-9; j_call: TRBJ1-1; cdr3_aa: CASSLTEMNTEAFF
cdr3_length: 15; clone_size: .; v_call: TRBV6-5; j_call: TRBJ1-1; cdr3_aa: CASSYSNSMNTEAFF
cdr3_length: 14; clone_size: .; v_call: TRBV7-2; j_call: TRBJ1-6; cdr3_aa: CASSFQGANSPLHF
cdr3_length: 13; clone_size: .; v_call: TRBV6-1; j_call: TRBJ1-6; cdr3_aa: CASRLSVNSPLHF
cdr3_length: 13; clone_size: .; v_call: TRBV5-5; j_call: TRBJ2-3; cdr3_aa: CASRLTGADTQYF
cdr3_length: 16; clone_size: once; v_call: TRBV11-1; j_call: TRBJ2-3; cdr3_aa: CASSRRTGRFADTQYF